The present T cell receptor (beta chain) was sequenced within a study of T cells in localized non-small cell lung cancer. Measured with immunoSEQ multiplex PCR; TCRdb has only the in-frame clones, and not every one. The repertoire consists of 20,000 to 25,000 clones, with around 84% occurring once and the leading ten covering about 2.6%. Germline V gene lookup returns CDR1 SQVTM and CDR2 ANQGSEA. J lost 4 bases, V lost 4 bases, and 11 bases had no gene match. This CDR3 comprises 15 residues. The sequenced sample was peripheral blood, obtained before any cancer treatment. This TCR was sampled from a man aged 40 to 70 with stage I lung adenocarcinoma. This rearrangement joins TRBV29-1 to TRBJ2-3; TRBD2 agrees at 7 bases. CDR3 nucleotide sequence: TGCAGCGTTGGACTAGCAGCTTTGTCCTCAGATACGCAGTATTTT. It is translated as CSVGLAALSSDTQYF.